Below are 24 T cell receptor beta chains sequenced from a single sample in a study of T cell repertoires in cytomegalovirus infection. TCRdb re-analysed the reads in MiXCR, keeping a single row per CDR3 protein. The sample shows a few hundred thousand distinct CDR3 sequences, over 7.5% of them seen only once. The sample comprised PBMCs. These receptors were taken from a human donor in good health (CMV status not recorded). Some clones in this sample may be carry-over from other donors' samples.

This clonotype was recorded many times. V usage is TRBV20-1 and J usage is TRBJ2-3; 10 bases are a match to TRBD2. The germline V gene encodes CDR1 DFQATT and CDR2 SNEGSKA (reference sequence). This CDR3 has 14 residues. Trimming cost V 3 bases and J 6 bases; bases outside gene matches: 6. CDR3 sequence reads: CSARELAGWDTQYF. The DNA of the CDR3 is TGCAGTGCTAGGGAACTAGCGGGATGGGATACGCAGTATTTT.

There are a few counts of this clonotype. The chain uses TRBV6-2 or TRBV6-3 and TRBJ1-1, with TRBD1 identical over 9 bases. The V gene's germline CDR1 is MNHEY and CDR2 SVGEGT. The CDR3 has 17 residues. The ends lost 2 bases at V and 1 base at J; junction bases unmatched: 8. In nucleotides, the CDR3 is TGTGCCAGCAGTTACGGGGGGACAGGGAGGACGAACACTGAAGCTTTCTTT. This sequence encodes CASSYGGTGRTNTEAFF.

This clonotype was counted a few times. The chain is built from TRBV2 and TRBJ1-1; no firm D call. Germline V gene data show CDR1 as SNHLY and CDR2 as FYNNEI. CDR3 length: 12 amino acids. Trimming removed 5 bases from V and 4 bases from J, with 8 bases in between. Here the CDR3 reads CASSPGFTEAFF. For the CDR3, the DNA is TGTGCCAGCAGTCCGGGTTTCACTGAAGCTTTCTTT.

With regard to this clonotype: A much larger clone is a single base away; this may be a read error. This rearrangement joins TRBV7-4 to TRBJ2-1, with TRBD2 as a possible D gene (5 bases). Per germline, CDR1 SGHVT and CDR2 SQSDAQ. Trimming removed 4 bases at V and 8 bases at J, with 18 bases between. The CDR3 is made up of 15 amino acids. The CDR3 DNA reads as TGTGCCAGCAGCTCCGAGCGATCGGGGTTCGATGAGCAGTTCTTC. It encodes CASSSERSGFDEQFF.

This clonotype was detected only a few times. The chain couples TRBV6-5 to TRBJ2-7; D unclear. This CDR3 comprises 12 residues. Trimming shortened V by 6 bases and J by 2 bases, and 8 bases separated the two germline ends. The germline V gene has CDR1 MNHEY and CDR2 SVGAGI. The CDR3 nucleotides read TGTGCCAGCAGCAAAGGACCCTACGAGCAGTACTTC. Its translation: CASSKGPYEQYF.

V usage is TRBV7-2 and J usage is TRBJ2-3; TRBD2 aligns across 8 bases. V shed 4 bases and J 10 bases; nucleotides not matched to a gene: 10. Looked up from germline, CDR1 is SGHTA and CDR2 is FQGNSA. The CDR3 contains 14 residues. In DNA, the CDR3 is TGTGCCAGCAGCTCTCCGGGACTAGAGATAGCGCAGTATTTT. Residues: CASSSPGLEIAQYF.

The rearrangement joins TRBV19 to TRBJ1-5; TRBD1 matches 9 bases. Germline V lookup: CDR1 LNHDA, CDR2 SQIVND (reference sequence). The CDR3 sequence is 16 residues long. V was pared by 5 bases and J by 1 base, with 6 bases of the junction left unmatched. This CDR3 reads CASSARDRVSNQPQHF. CDR3 bases: TGTGCCAGTAGTGCAAGGGACAGGGTGAGCAATCAGCCCCAGCATTTT.

This clonotype was detected ten times or more. The rearrangement links TRBV7-2 to TRBJ2-1; TRBD2 matches 7 bases. The CDR3 is made up of 16 amino acids. With 0 bases clipped from V and 3 bases from J, the junction kept 5 bases outside the gene matches. CDR1 and CDR2 from the germline V gene are SGHTA and FQGNSA. CDR3 in amino acids: CASSLAGGIIYNEQFF. CDR3 bases: TGTGCCAGCAGCTTAGCCGGGGGGATCATCTACAATGAGCAGTTCTTC.

In this sample, this clonotype turned up many times. The J gene is TRBJ2-1, the V gene TRBV7-9, with D possibly being TRBD2 (6 bases). Germline lookup yields CDR1 SEHNR and CDR2 FQNEAQ (reference sequence). CDR3 length: 16 amino acids. The V and J ends lost 5 bases and 8 bases respectively, with 22 bases between them. The CDR3 sequence is CASSLTSGLLWDEQFF. DNA for the CDR3: TGTGCCAGCAGCCTAACATCGGGACTCTTGTGGGATGAGCAGTTCTTC.

This clonotype showed up just a few times. The chain employs TRBV24-1 and TRBJ1-2; D ambiguous. This CDR3 is built from 15 residues. In germline, CDR1 is KGHDR, CDR2 SFDVKD. Trimming pared 3 bases from V and 4 bases from J, leaving 14 bases between. The CDR3 DNA sequence: TGTGCCACCAGTGATCCGGTAAAAACTAGCTATGGCTACACCTTC. It yields the protein CATSDPVKTSYGYTF.

This clonotype was recorded a few times. The chain couples TRBV11-2 to TRBJ2-7; D is unresolved. Germline V CDR1 and CDR2: SGHAT, FQNNGV. CDR3 size: 14 residues. V was pared by 1 base and J by 2 bases, with 9 bases between. The CDR3: CASSLAGTTYEQYF. The CDR3 nucleotides read TGTGCCAGCAGCTTAGCCGGAACCACCTACGAGCAGTACTTC.

The J gene is TRBJ1-3, the V gene TRBV6-2 or TRBV6-3; D is uncertain. Germline CDR1 MNHEY, CDR2 SVGEGT. The CDR3 has 15 amino acids. V was cut by 2 bases and J by 0 bases, with 8 bases left in between. This chain's CDR3 is CASSYDTASGNTIYF. The CDR3 nucleotides are TGTGCCAGCAGTTACGACACAGCCTCTGGAAACACCATATATTTT.

This clonotype occurred a few times. The chain links TRBV28 to TRBJ2-7; D is perhaps TRBD1 (6 bases). CDR3 size: 16 residues. From germline, CDR1 is MDHEN and CDR2 SYDVKM. Trimming shortened V by 6 bases and J by 3 bases, and 21 bases separated the two germline ends. CDR3 coding DNA: TGTGCCAGCAGATCTACTCGGGGACACCTACGCTACGAGCAGTACTTC. Amino acids: CASRSTRGHLRYEQYF.

The sample holds a few counts of this clonotype. This chain links TRBV7-2 with TRBJ2-7, with 8 bases identical to TRBD1. Germline CDR1 SGHTA, CDR2 FQGNSA. The CDR3 is 13 amino acids. V shed 8 bases and J 1 base; nucleotides not matched to a gene: 4. The CDR3: CASCWTGSYEQYF. The CDR3, as DNA: TGTGCCAGCTGCTGGACAGGGTCCTACGAGCAGTACTTC.

This clonotype has only a few counts. CDR3 sequence reads: CASSRTYGYTF. CDR3 coding DNA: TGTGCCAGCAGCCGGACCTACGGCTACACCTTC. The chain uses TRBV7-9 and TRBJ1-2; D not certain. The V end lost 5 bases, the J end lost 8 bases, and 9 bases lay between the germline ends. The germline gives CDR1 SEHNR, CDR2 FQNEAQ (reference sequence). This CDR3 comprises 11 residues.

CDR3 nucleotide sequence: TGTGCCAGCAGGACGGAGGGCTCCTATAATTCACCCCTCCACTTT. Its translation: CASRTEGSYNSPLHF. The rearrangement uses TRBV2 and TRBJ1-6, with no clear D. The germline CDR1 and CDR2 sequences are SNHLY and FYNNEI. V shed 6 bases and J shed 0 bases, with 9 bases lying between them. The CDR3 covers 15 residues. The complete variable domain, with remaining parts taken from reference TRBV2 and TRBJ1-6, reads EPEVTQTPSHQVTQMGQEVILRCVPISNHLYFYWYRQILGQKVEFLVSFYNNEISEKSEIFDDQFSVERPDGSNFTLKIRSTKLEDSAMYFCASRTEGSYNSPLHFGNGTRLTVT.

The V gene is TRBV24-1, the J gene TRBJ2-5; 14 bases line up with TRBD2. Germline CDR1 and CDR2: KGHDR and SFDVKD. The CDR3 is made up of 16 amino acids. The junction had 7 bases not matched to a gene; V was cut back by 4 bases and J by 7 bases. The CDR3, as DNA: TGTGCCACCAGTGACCCCGGGACTAGCGGGAGCGCGACCCAGTACTTC. Amino acids: CATSDPGTSGSATQYF.

Many counts were recorded for this clonotype. The V gene is TRBV7-3, the J gene TRBJ1-1, with 10 bases fitting TRBD1. V trimming: 5 bases; J trimming: 5 bases; junction bases outside the gene matches: 5. Germline V CDR1 and CDR2: SGHTA, FQGTGA. This CDR3 region has 14 residues. The CDR3, as DNA: TGTGCCAGCAGCCCCGGGACAGGGGTGACTGAAGCTTTCTTT. Amino acid sequence: CASSPGTGVTEAFF.

This clonotype was recorded at least ten times. The V gene is TRBV7-6, the J gene TRBJ2-3; D is perhaps TRBD2 (7 bases). Germline V CDR1 and CDR2: SGHVS, FNYEAQ. The V end lost 5 bases, the J end lost 1 base, and 19 bases lay between the germline ends. CDR3 length equals 17 residues. The CDR3 loop reads CASSQKVAGARTDTQYF. The CDR3 region has the DNA TGTGCCAGCAGCCAAAAGGTCGCGGGGGCCCGCACAGATACGCAGTATTTT.

This clonotype was counted between two and nine times. The chain is built from TRBV7-2 and TRBJ2-2; 9 bases fit TRBD2. The CDR3 totals 18 residues. From germline, CDR1 is SGHTA and CDR2 FQGNSA. Losses at the gene ends were 1 base for V and 2 bases for J; bases not matched to a gene: 8. CDR3 sequence: CASSLVAGGLSNTGELFF. The CDR3 nucleotides read TGTGCCAGCAGCTTAGTTGCGGGGGGGCTATCAAACACCGGGGAGCTGTTTTTT.

This clonotype was picked up many times. This chain uses TRBV28 with TRBJ2-1; 7 nucleotides match TRBD2. Germline lookup yields CDR1 MDHEN and CDR2 SYDVKM. Unmatched junction bases numbered 18, after V lost 6 bases and J lost 7 bases. The CDR3 spans 17 residues. CDR3: CASSPSWEGGQRNEQFF. Here the CDR3 DNA reads TGTGCCAGCAGCCCCTCGTGGGAGGGAGGGCAGCGGAATGAGCAGTTCTTC.

This clonotype was seen repeatedly, ten times or more. This chain uses TRBV7-2 with TRBJ1-4, with D uncertain. The CDR3 is made up of 13 amino acids. Trimming left V 0 bases short and J 7 bases short, with 6 bases between. Germline values: CDR1 SGHTA, CDR2 FQGNSA. In DNA, the CDR3 is TGTGCCAGCAGCTTAGCGTTCGGTGAAAAACTGTTTTTT. Encoded protein: CASSLAFGEKLFF.

This sequence joins TRBV4-2 and TRBJ1-5; no reliable D call. The V end lost 1 base, the J end lost 2 bases, and 24 bases lay between the germline ends. Germline-derived CDR1 and CDR2 are LGHNA and YNFKEQ. This CDR3 is built from 20 residues. CDR3 in DNA: TGTGCCAGCAGCCAAGGCACGTTGGGGTTCGGGCCCCTTGGCAATCAGCCCCAGCATTTT. Encoded protein: CASSQGTLGFGPLGNQPQHF.

This clonotype was detected a few times. The chain couples TRBV5-6 to TRBJ2-2; no clear D gene. Looked up from germline, CDR1 is SGHDT and CDR2 is YYEEEE. The CDR3 spans 15 residues. V lost 4 bases and J 7 bases, leaving 17 bases between the germline ends. CDR3 sequence reads: CASSSEDPLDGELFF. The CDR3 nucleotides are TGTGCCAGCAGCAGCGAGGACCCCCTGGACGGGGAGCTGTTTTTT.